This TCR beta chain was profiled in a study of blood T cell repertoires in COVID-19. In the study overall: The United States, Italy and Spain supplied acute and convalescent COVID-19 samples.

Study processing details: Reference gene primers were amplified, and this amplification served to estimate nucleated cell counts. The repertoire was sequenced with immunoSEQ multiplex PCR; TCRdb's copy has only in-frame clones and lacks some. D and trimming come from the DNA, and the V and J calls and clone size come from that table. The sample lists over 200,000 clones, roughly 90% occurring once. The V end was cut by 3 bases, the J end by 8 bases, with 7 bases between. The CDR3 sequence is 11 residues long. Participants were aged roughly 18 to 100 years from 20 to 30 US areas. In assigning cohorts, the study relied on participant-reported clinical history.

The chain links TRBV12-3 or TRBV12-4 to TRBJ1-1; D unclear. Sequencing was performed on PBMCs or T cells enriched from blood (not recorded which). The clonotype comes from a woman under 40 with acute COVID-19. Here the CDR3 reads CASSLAREAFF. CDR3 sequence (DNA): TGTGCCAGCAGTTTGGCCCGAGAAGCTTTCTTT.